This T cell receptor beta chain was profiled in a study of T cell repertoires in cytomegalovirus infection. In the study overall: Public TCR beta signatures indicated both CMV infection and matching HLA type.

Regarding the study as a whole: Cumulative frequency (of public TCR beta family members) identified carriers of CMV plus the relevant HLA. HLA-C-restricted CMV-specific TCR beta clonotypes prevailed in the ex vivo response.

CDR3 length equals 16 residues. The ends lost 3 bases at V and 1 base at J; junction bases unmatched: 4. From germline, CDR1 is LGHNA and CDR2 YNFKEQ. This clonotype was recorded at least ten times. Antigen: not known. TCRdb independently ran MiXCR on the reads; one entry per CDR3 protein. This sample yields just over 300,000 distinct CDR3 sequences, of which 15% to 20% are seen a single time; more than 10% belongs to the top ten. Sequencing input: PBMCs. The chain joins TRBV4-2 to TRBJ2-3; 10 bases match TRBD1. This TCR derives from a human donor in good health (CMV status not recorded). Some clones in this sample may be carry-over from other donors' samples. CDR3 coding DNA: TGTGCCAGCAGCCAGGGACAGGGGCTGGGCACAGATACGCAGTATTTT. This encodes CASSQGQGLGTDTQYF.